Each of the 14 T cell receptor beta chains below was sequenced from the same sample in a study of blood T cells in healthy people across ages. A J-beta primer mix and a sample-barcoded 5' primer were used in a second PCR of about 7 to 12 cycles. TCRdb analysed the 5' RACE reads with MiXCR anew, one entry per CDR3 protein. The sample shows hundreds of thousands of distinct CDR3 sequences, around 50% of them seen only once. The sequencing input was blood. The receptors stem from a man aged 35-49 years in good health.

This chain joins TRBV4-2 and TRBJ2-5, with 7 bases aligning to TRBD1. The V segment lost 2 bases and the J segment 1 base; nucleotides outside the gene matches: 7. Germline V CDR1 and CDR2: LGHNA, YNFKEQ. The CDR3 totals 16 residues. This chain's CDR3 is CASSQTPKGAQETQYF. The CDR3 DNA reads TGTGCCAGCAGCCAAACCCCGAAGGGGGCCCAAGAGACCCAGTACTTC.

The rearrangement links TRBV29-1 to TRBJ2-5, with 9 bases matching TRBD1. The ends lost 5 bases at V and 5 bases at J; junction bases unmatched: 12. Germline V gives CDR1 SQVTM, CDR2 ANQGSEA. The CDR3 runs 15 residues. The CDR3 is CSVKAGTGIRETQYF. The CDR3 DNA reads TGCAGCGTTAAAGCCGGGACAGGGATTAGGGAGACCCAGTACTTC.

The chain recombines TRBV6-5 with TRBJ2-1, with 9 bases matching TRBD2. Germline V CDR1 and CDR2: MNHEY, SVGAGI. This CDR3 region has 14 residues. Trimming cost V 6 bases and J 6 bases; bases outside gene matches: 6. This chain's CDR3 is CASSLAGFVNEQFF. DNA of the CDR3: TGTGCCAGCAGCCTAGCGGGGTTTGTCAATGAGCAGTTCTTC.

The CDR3 DNA reads as TGTGCCAGCAGTTTGGTTGGGGACCCATACAATGAGCAGTTCTTC. This gives the protein CASSLVGDPYNEQFF. The chain employs TRBV27 and TRBJ2-1; D may correspond to TRBD1 or TRBD2 (5 bases each). Germline V gene lookup returns CDR1 MNHEY and CDR2 SMNVEV (reference sequence). V was trimmed by 3 bases and J by 4 bases, leaving 13 bases between them. The CDR3 is made up of 15 amino acids.

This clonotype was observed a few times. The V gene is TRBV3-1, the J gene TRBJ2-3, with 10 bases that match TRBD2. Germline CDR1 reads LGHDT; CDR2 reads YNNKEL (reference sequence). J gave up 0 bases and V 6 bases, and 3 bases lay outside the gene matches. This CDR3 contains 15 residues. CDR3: CASSQTSGSTDTQYF. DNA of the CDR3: TGTGCCAGCAGTCAGACTAGCGGGAGCACAGATACGCAGTATTTT.

The CDR3 protein is CASSSTGDGYTF. The CDR3 nucleotides are TGTGCCAGCAGCTCCACAGGGGATGGCTACACCTTC. The chain combines TRBV7-9 with TRBJ1-2; 7 bases line up with TRBD1. Trimming took 4 bases from V and 6 from J; bases not matched to a gene: 2. Germline CDR1 SEHNR, CDR2 FQNEAQ (reference sequence). The length of the CDR3 is 12 residues.

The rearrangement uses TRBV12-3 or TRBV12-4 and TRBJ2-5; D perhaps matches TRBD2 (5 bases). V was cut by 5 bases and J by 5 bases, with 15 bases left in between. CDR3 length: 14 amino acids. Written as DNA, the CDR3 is TGTGCCAGCAGTCCTAGGAGGATCACGGAGACCCAGTACTTC. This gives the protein CASSPRRITETQYF.

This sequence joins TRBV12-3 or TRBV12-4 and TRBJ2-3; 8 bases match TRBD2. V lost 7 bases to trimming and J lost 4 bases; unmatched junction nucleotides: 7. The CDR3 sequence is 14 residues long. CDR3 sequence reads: CASTIAGRSDTQYF. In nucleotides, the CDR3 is TGTGCCAGCACCATAGCGGGGAGGTCAGATACGCAGTATTTT.

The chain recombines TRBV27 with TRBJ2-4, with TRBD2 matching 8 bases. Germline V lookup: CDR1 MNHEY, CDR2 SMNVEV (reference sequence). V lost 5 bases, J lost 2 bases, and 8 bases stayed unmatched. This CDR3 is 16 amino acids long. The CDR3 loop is CASSAAGDGTKNIQYF. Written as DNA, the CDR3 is TGTGCCAGCAGTGCAGCGGGAGATGGAACCAAAAACATTCAGTACTTC.

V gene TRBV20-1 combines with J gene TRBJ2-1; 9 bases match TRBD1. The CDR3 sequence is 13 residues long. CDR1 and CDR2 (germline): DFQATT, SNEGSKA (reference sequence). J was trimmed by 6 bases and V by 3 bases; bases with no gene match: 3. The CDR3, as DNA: TGCAGTGCTAGTAGGACAGGGGCCAATGAGCAGTTCTTC. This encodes CSASRTGANEQFF.

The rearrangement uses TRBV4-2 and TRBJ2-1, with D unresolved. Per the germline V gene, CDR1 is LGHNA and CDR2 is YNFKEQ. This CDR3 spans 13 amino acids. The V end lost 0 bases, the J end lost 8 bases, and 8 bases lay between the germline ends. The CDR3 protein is CASSQEGIDEQFF. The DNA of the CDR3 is TGTGCCAGCAGCCAAGAGGGAATCGATGAGCAGTTCTTC.

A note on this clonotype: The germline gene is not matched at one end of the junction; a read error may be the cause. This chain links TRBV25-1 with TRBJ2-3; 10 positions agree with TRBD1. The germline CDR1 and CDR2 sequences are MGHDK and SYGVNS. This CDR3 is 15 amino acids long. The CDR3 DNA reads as TGTGCCAGCAAAACCGGGACAGGGGTAACAGATGCGCAGTATTTT. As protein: CASKTGTGVTDAQYF.

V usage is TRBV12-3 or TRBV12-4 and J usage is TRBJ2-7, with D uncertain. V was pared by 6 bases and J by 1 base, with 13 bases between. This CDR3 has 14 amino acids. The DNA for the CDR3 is TGTGCCAGCAGCCCAGGTGGCCTATCCTACGAGCAGTACTTC. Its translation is CASSPGGLSYEQYF.

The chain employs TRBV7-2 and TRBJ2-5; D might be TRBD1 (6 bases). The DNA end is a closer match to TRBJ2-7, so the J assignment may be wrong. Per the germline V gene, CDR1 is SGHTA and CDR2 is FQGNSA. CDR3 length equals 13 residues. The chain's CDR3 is CASSPQGWYEQYF. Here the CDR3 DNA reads TGTGCCAGCAGCCCACAGGGTTGGTACGAGCAGTACTTC.